This TCR beta chain was captured in a study of blood T cell repertoires in COVID-19. Study overall: Whether acute or convalescent, the COVID-19 samples came from the United States, Italy and Spain.

Authors' processing steps: The assay estimated nucleated cells by amplifying reference gene primers. The assay was immunoSEQ multiplex PCR, and TCRdb's table has in-frame clones only and misses some. V and J calls and clone size are as listed in that table; D and trimming were resolved from the DNA. The data contain some 330,000 clones, around 90% of them singletons. Recovery meant two consecutive negative NP/OP PCR tests, professional clearance, or resolved symptoms. The sample taken for sequencing was PBMCs or T cells enriched from blood (not recorded which). This TCR was sampled from a man aged 30 to 45 who had recovered from COVID-19.

CDR3 coding DNA: TGCAGTGCTGCGTCAGGGGGCGAGCAGTACTTC. It translates to CSAASGGEQYF. The chain carries TRBV20-1 and TRBJ2-7; 7 bases are shared with TRBD1. CDR3 length equals 11 residues. CDR1 is DFQATT and CDR2 is SNEGSKA in the germline V gene (reference sequence). V lost 5 bases, J lost 6 bases, and 4 bases stayed unmatched.